The 25 T cell receptor beta chains listed next were all sequenced from one sample in a study of technical replicates of blood from several donors. The method was immunoSEQ multiplex PCR; TCRdb's version includes in-frame clones alone and lacks a portion of them. Among more than 65,000 clones listed, roughly 92% were seen once. Specimen: T cells isolated from PBMCs. The source of these receptors is a human donor in good health.

J is TRBJ2-5 and V is TRBV12-5; 8 bases are shared with TRBD1. This CDR3 region has 16 residues. V lost 1 base and J lost 4; bases outside the gene matches: 8. The germline V gene encodes CDR1 LGHNT and CDR2 FRNRAP. CDR3 DNA: TGTGCTAGTGGTTTGGGCAGGGGGCCTTCGGGAGAGACCCAGTACTTC. Translated: CASGLGRGPSGETQYF.

The chain carries TRBV27 and TRBJ1-2; 7 bases map to TRBD1. The V segment lost 5 bases and the J segment 4 bases; nucleotides outside the gene matches: 7. CDR3 size: 14 residues. Looked up from germline, CDR1 is MNHEY and CDR2 is SMNVEV (reference sequence). The CDR3 is CASSPGQPTYGYTF. CDR3 coding DNA: TGTGCCAGCAGTCCGGGACAGCCAACCTATGGCTACACCTTC.

This clone was recorded only once. The V gene is TRBV29-1, the J gene TRBJ2-1, with 12 bases aligning to TRBD2. Unmatched junction bases numbered 13, after V lost 6 bases and J lost 10 bases. CDR3 length: 15 residues. Per germline, CDR1 SQVTM and CDR2 ANQGSEA. Here the CDR3 DNA reads TGCAGCGTCGACCGAAGACTAGCGGGAGAAGGAGAGCAGTTCTTC. This codes for CSVDRRLAGEGEQFF.

This sequence joins TRBV7-2 and TRBJ2-3, with D possibly TRBD1 on 5 matching bases. V lost 0 bases to trimming and J lost 10 bases, with 11 bases between them. Germline V gives CDR1 SGHTA, CDR2 FQGNSA. This CDR3 is built from 13 residues. CDR3 loop: CASSLARQGPQYF. As DNA, the CDR3 is TGTGCCAGCAGCTTAGCGAGGCAGGGTCCGCAGTATTTT.

This chain joins TRBV6-4 and TRBJ2-5; 7 nucleotides match TRBD2. CDR3 length: 15 amino acids. The germline V gene has CDR1 MRHNA and CDR2 SNTAGT. Germline trimming cut 3 bases from V and 5 bases from J; bases unmatched to any gene: 9. CDR3: CASSESSGGAETQYF. In DNA form, the CDR3 reads TGTGCCAGCAGTGAATCTAGCGGAGGGGCGGAGACCCAGTACTTC.

This rearrangement joins TRBV7-9 to TRBJ1-4; 7 nucleotides agree with TRBD1. Germline V gene lookup returns CDR1 SEHNR and CDR2 FQNEAQ (reference sequence). Losses at the gene ends were 2 bases for V and 3 bases for J; bases not matched to a gene: 3. CDR3 length equals 15 residues. The CDR3: CASSLRGRANEKLFF. The CDR3 bases are TGTGCCAGCAGCTTAAGGGGGCGGGCTAATGAAAAACTGTTTTTT.

The V and J genes are TRBV15 and TRBJ1-2; tentatively, D is TRBD1 (6 bases). The length of the CDR3 is 14 residues. Germline values: CDR1 LNHNV, CDR2 YYDKDF (reference sequence). The ends were cut back, 4 bases at V and 7 bases at J, with 16 bases in the middle. The chain's CDR3 is CATSTASGVSGYTF. The CDR3 DNA is TGTGCCACCAGCACCGCATCAGGGGTTTCTGGCTACACCTTC.

This chain joins TRBV9 and TRBJ2-2; D is uncertain. V was pared by 0 bases and J by 0 bases, with 9 bases between. The CDR3 spans 16 residues. Germline CDR1 SGDLS, CDR2 YYNGEE. CDR3 nucleotide sequence: TGTGCCAGCAGCGTAGAAGGAGACTCGAACACCGGGGAGCTGTTTTTT. As protein: CASSVEGDSNTGELFF.

The chain is built from TRBV9 and TRBJ1-1, with TRBD1 identical over 7 bases. The V and J ends lost 5 bases and 0 bases, in that order; junction bases with no gene match: 1. CDR1 SGDLS and CDR2 YYNGEE come from the germline V gene. The CDR3 spans 13 residues. The CDR3 sequence: CASRGQLNTEAFF. The CDR3 DNA reads TGTGCCAGCAGGGGACAGCTGAACACTGAAGCTTTCTTT.

The rearrangement links TRBV29-1 to TRBJ1-1, with no clear D. V was cut by 4 bases and J by 3 bases, with 15 bases left in between. Germline V gives CDR1 SQVTM, CDR2 ANQGSEA. The length of the CDR3 is 14 residues. The CDR3 region is CSVARGTIDTEAFF. CDR3 coding DNA: TGCAGCGTTGCTCGGGGTACAATTGACACTGAAGCTTTCTTT.

This chain uses TRBV5-6 with TRBJ2-1; TRBD2 is a possible D gene (6 bases). V shed 7 bases and J shed 3 bases, with 17 bases lying between them. Germline V CDR1 and CDR2: SGHDT, YYEEEE. This CDR3 has 15 amino acids. CDR3 loop: CASGYNREFYNEQFF. The CDR3 DNA is TGTGCCAGCGGCTACAACCGGGAGTTCTACAATGAGCAGTTCTTC.

The V call is TRBV25-1, the J call TRBJ2-1; TRBD2 is a possible D gene (6 bases). Germline assignment: CDR1 MGHDK and CDR2 SYGVNS. This CDR3 is built from 15 residues. V dropped 2 bases and J dropped 2 bases, with 10 bases sitting between them. CDR3 protein: CASSERASAYNEQFF. CDR3 DNA: TGTGCCAGCAGTGAAAGGGCTAGCGCCTACAATGAGCAGTTCTTC.

This clone was seen a few times. The V call is TRBV19, the J call TRBJ1-3; D might be TRBD1 (6 bases). This CDR3 comprises 12 residues. Germline V gene data show CDR1 as LNHDA and CDR2 as SQIVND (reference sequence). Trimming shortened V by 5 bases and J by 15 bases, and 17 bases separated the two germline ends. The CDR3 protein is CASSSRGGPKYF. The CDR3 region has the DNA TGTGCCAGTAGTTCCCGCGGGGGCCCGAAATATTTT.

The rearrangement links TRBV6-1 to TRBJ1-1; no reliable D call. The CDR3 is 12 residues long. The germline gives CDR1 MNHNS, CDR2 SASEGT. Trimming removed 4 bases at V and 3 bases at J, with 6 bases between. The CDR3 nucleotides read TGTGCCAGCAGTGGGACTTACACTGAAGCTTTCTTT. It codes for CASSGTYTEAFF.

V is TRBV6-5 and J is TRBJ2-1, with TRBD2 identical over 7 bases. V was pared by 5 bases and J by 8 bases, with 9 bases of the junction left unmatched. This CDR3 has 14 residues. Germline-derived CDR1 and CDR2 are MNHEY and SVGAGI. DNA for the CDR3: TGTGCCAGCAGTATGGGAGGGCCTCTTTATGAGCAGTTCTTC. It encodes CASSMGGPLYEQFF.

The chain recombines TRBV7-3 with TRBJ2-1; maybe TRBD2 (6 bases). Trimming took off 5 bases at V and 6 bases at J, with 14 bases between the two ends. Per germline, CDR1 SGHTA and CDR2 FQGTGA. The CDR3 runs to 14 residues. The CDR3 loop reads CASSPGGLSNEQFF. DNA of the CDR3: TGTGCCAGCAGCCCCGGGGGTCTAAGCAATGAGCAGTTCTTC.

The chain combines TRBV19 with TRBJ1-2; 10 nucleotides agree with TRBD1. The germline CDR1 and CDR2 sequences are LNHDA and SQIVND (reference sequence). The length of the CDR3 is 15 residues. Unmatched junction bases numbered 10, after V lost 8 bases and J lost 4 bases. The CDR3 sequence is CASEEGQGLVYGYTF. The CDR3 coding sequence is TGTGCCAGTGAAGAGGGACAGGGGTTAGTCTATGGCTACACCTTC.

The gene calls are TRBV27 and TRBJ2-1; TRBD1 matches at 8 bases. CDR3 length: 13 residues. V lost 3 bases to trimming and J lost 7 bases; unmatched junction nucleotides: 2. From germline, CDR1 is MNHEY and CDR2 SMNVEV (reference sequence). The CDR3 sequence: CASSFDRGNEQFF. The CDR3, as DNA: TGTGCCAGCAGTTTCGACAGGGGTAATGAGCAGTTCTTC.

The CDR3 loop reads CASSEWGQDNQPQHF. The DNA of the CDR3 is TGTGCCAGCAGCGAATGGGGGCAGGACAATCAGCCCCAGCATTTT. J is TRBJ1-5 and V is TRBV7-9; D perhaps matches TRBD1 (6 bases). Germline-derived CDR1 and CDR2 are SEHNR and FQNEAQ (reference sequence). The CDR3 has 15 amino acids. V lost 5 bases to trimming and J lost 3 bases, with 14 bases between them.

This clone occurred once. The chain links TRBV10-3 to TRBJ1-2, with D possibly being TRBD1 (6 bases). The CDR3 has 14 residues. V lost 5 bases, J lost 7 bases, and 17 bases lay in between. Per the germline V gene, CDR1 is ENHRY and CDR2 is SYGVKD. CDR3 sequence: CAISQQGGAPGYTF. CDR3 in DNA: TGTGCCATCAGTCAACAGGGAGGGGCTCCTGGCTACACCTTC.

The chain joins TRBV9 to TRBJ2-3; 8 bases align to TRBD2. The length of the CDR3 is 14 residues. The germline V gene encodes CDR1 SGDLS and CDR2 YYNGEE. After removal of 8 bases from V and 2 bases from J, the junction contained 7 bases not matched to a gene. CDR3 DNA: TGTGCCAGTTCGGAAGCGGGAGTCACAGATACGCAGTATTTT. It yields the protein CASSEAGVTDTQYF.

V gene TRBV19 combines with J gene TRBJ2-7, with D perhaps matching TRBD1 (5 bases). The CDR3 extends over 13 amino acids. V shed 3 bases and J shed 2 bases, with 8 bases lying between them. CDR1 is LNHDA, CDR2 SQIVND, per germline (reference sequence). CDR3 in amino acids: CASSIQGAYEQYF. The DNA for the CDR3 is TGTGCCAGTAGTATTCAGGGTGCCTACGAGCAGTACTTC.

This sequence joins TRBV19 and TRBJ1-2; possibly TRBD1 for D (6 bases). Germline V gene data show CDR1 as LNHDA and CDR2 as SQIVND (reference sequence). The CDR3 contains 12 residues. CDR3 in DNA: TGTGTCGCTGGACAGTCTAACTATGGCTACACCTTC. Amino acids: CVAGQSNYGYTF.

V usage is TRBV6-6 and J usage is TRBJ1-2, with 7 bases identical to TRBD1. Per germline, CDR1 MNHNY and CDR2 SVGAGI (reference sequence). This CDR3 contains 15 residues. V lost 2 bases to trimming and J lost 8 bases; unmatched junction nucleotides: 11. Here the CDR3 DNA reads TGTGCCAGCAGTTACGAGGACAGGCTAAGGGTGGGCTACACCTTC. It translates to CASSYEDRLRVGYTF.

The gene calls are TRBV11-3 and TRBJ2-2; D not certain. Germline assignment: CDR1 SGHNT and CDR2 YENEEA. The V end lost 5 bases, the J end lost 6 bases, and 10 bases lay between the germline ends. The CDR3 has 13 residues. CDR3 bases: TGTGCCAGCAGCCCCTCGTTCGCCGGGGAGCTGTTTTTT. Translated: CASSPSFAGELFF.